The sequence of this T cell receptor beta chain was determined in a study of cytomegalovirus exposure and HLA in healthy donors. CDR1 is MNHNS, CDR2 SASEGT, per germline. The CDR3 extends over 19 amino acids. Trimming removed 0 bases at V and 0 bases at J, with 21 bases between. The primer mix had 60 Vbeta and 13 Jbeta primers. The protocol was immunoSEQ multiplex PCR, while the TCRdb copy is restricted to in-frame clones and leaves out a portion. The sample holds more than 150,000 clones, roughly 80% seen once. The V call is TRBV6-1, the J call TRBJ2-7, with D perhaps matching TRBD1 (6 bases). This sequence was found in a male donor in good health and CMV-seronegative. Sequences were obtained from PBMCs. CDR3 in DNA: TGTGCCAGCAGTGAAGCGACAGGTTACGACGCAAACCTCTCCTACGAGCAGTACTTC. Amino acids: CASSEATGYDANLSYEQYF.